This T cell receptor beta chain was identified in a study of OX40 agonist ivuxolimab in advanced cancers. Concerning the study at large: The costimulatory receptor OX40 (CD134) was targeted by ivuxolimab, a fully human IgG2 agonistic monoclonal antibody. In the dose-escalation cohort, more than 80% of patients were male, and the mean age was 60 years with a range of about 20 to 90. Patients were allowed to have had prior anti-PD-1, anti-PD-L1 or anti-CTLA-4 therapy, and approximately 39% of the dose-escalation patients had been treated with checkpoint inhibitors. The purpose of peripheral TCRbeta sequencing was to test whether ivuxolimab changed TCR sequence diversity and led to clonal T-cell expansion. Intravenous ivuxolimab was administered to patients every 2 weeks at six dose levels: 0.01, 0.1, 0.3, 1.5, 3 and 10 mg/kg. The paper describes the monotherapy dose-escalation part (N = 52 patients) of the phase I trial of ivuxolimab. Of the roughly 51 dose-escalation patients, hepatocellular carcinoma was present in about 20, melanoma in roughly 15, renal cell carcinoma in 9 and head and neck cancer in 9. Three dose-escalation patients achieved partial responses, one with hepatocellular carcinoma and two with cutaneous melanoma.

Patients with autoimmune disease history or receiving systemic immunosuppression were excluded from the trial. Peripheral blood for TCR sequencing was collected from all dose cohorts at baseline, on cycle 4 day 1, and on cycle 7 day 1. Samples were obtained from an open-label, multicenter, first-in-human phase I dose-escalation trial of ivuxolimab. Adults with locally advanced or metastatic head and neck squamous cell, hepatocellular, melanoma or renal cell carcinoma were enrolled in the trial. Before TCR sequencing, CD4+ and CD8+ T cells were separately sorted from peripheral blood. To sequence the TCRbeta CDR3 region, genomic DNA was isolated from the sorted cells. TCRbeta CDR3 regions were sequenced using the immunoSEQ Assay. TCRdb took over this immuneACCESS table, retaining in-frame rearrangements with V and J assigned. Such tables are incomplete; in checked studies, under half of the missing clones stem from an unresolved V gene, and the remainder is unexplained. Across this sample there are 50,000 to 70,000 clones, with about 86% seen only once. Clones ranked in the top ten supply about 2.2% of the sample.

The paper as a whole reports these results and caveats: Clonal expansion of both CD4+ and CD8+ blood T cells was observed from baseline to week 6 at doses 0.1 to 3.0 mg/kg. In the 0.1-3.0 mg/kg groups, partial responders had among the lowest normalized peripheral clonal expansion, particularly in CD8+ T cells. Low levels of normalized T-cell clonal expansion were also shown by some nonresponding patients. After ivuxolimab, expanded clones were on average more numerous among CD8+ T cells than among CD4+ T cells. Which antigens the clonally expanded peripheral T cells were specific for was not determined.

About this clone itself: Its antigen remains unidentified. Per-nucleotide qualities are absent, and no much larger clonotype sits a single base away.

This TCR derives from an adult with an advanced solid tumor such as melanoma, head and neck, liver or kidney cancer. Specimen: CD4+ or CD8+ T cells sorted from blood, collected in a trial of the OX40 agonist ivuxolimab.

The encoded CDR3 is CAWRRKGLASNEQYF. The nucleotides read TGTGCCTGGAGACGGAAGGGACTAGCGAGCAACGAGCAGTACTTC. The V and J genes are TRBV30 and TRBJ2-7, and TRBD2 aligns with 10 junction nucleotides. The CDR3 spans 15 residues, from the cysteine through the phenylalanine. Only the CDR3 DNA stays, 45 bases, in frame from base 1. V loses 3 bases at its end and J loses 5 bases; junction bases beyond the gene matches: 10. Per the germline V gene (reference sequence), GTSNPN is the CDR1 and SVGIG is the CDR2.